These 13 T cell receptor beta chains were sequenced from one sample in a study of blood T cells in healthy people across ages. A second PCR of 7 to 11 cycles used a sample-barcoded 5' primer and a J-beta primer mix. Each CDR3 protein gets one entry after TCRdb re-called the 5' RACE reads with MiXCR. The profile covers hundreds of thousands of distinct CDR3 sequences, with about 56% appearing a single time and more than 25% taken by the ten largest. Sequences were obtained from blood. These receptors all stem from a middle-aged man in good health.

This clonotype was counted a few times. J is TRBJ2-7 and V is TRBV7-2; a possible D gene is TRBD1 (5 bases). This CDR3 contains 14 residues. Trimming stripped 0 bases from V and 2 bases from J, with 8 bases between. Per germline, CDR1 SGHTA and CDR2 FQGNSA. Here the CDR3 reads CASSLATATYEQYF. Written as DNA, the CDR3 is TGTGCCAGCAGCTTAGCGACAGCGACCTACGAGCAGTACTTC.

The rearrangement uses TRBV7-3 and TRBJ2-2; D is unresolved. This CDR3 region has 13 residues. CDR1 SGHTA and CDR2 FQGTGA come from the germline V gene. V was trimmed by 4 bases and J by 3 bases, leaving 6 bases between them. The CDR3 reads CASSSTDTGELFF. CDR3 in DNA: TGTGCCAGCAGCTCGACTGACACCGGGGAGCTGTTTTTT.

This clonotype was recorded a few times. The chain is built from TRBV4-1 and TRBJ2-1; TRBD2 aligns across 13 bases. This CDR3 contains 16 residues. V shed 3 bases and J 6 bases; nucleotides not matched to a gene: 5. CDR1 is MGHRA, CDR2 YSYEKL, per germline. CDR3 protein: CASSQERLAGGNEQFF. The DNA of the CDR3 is TGCGCCAGCAGCCAGGAAAGACTAGCGGGGGGCAATGAGCAGTTCTTC.

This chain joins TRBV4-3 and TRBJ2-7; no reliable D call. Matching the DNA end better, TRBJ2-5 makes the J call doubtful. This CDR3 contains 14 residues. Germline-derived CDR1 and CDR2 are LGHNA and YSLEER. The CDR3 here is CASSQETFRETQYF. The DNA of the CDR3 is TGCGCCAGCAGCCAAGAAACATTCCGGGAGACCCAGTACTTC.

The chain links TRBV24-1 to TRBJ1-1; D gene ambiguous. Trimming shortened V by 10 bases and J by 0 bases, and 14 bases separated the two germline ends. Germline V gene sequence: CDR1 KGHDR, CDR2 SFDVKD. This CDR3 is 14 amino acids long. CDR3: CATTPGDVNTEAFF. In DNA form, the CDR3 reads TGTGCCACTACGCCGGGAGACGTGAACACTGAAGCTTTCTTT.

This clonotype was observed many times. The CDR3 region is CASSLAGGNSYNEQFF. As DNA, the CDR3 is TGTGCCAGCAGCTTAGCGGGAGGGAACTCCTACAATGAGCAGTTCTTC. The rearrangement links TRBV7-8 to TRBJ2-1; 7 bases align to TRBD2. The CDR3 has 16 residues. Germline CDR1 and CDR2: SGHVS and FQNEAQ. The J segment lost 0 bases and the V segment lost 0 bases, leaving 2 bases of the junction unmatched. Looking up the rest from reference TRBV7-8 and TRBJ2-1 gives the full variable domain: GAGVSQSPRYKVAKRGQDVALRCDPISGHVSLFWYQQALGQGPEFLTYFQNEAQLDKSGLPSDRFFAERPEGSVSTLKIQRTQQEDSAVYLCASSLAGGNSYNEQFFGPGTRLTVL.

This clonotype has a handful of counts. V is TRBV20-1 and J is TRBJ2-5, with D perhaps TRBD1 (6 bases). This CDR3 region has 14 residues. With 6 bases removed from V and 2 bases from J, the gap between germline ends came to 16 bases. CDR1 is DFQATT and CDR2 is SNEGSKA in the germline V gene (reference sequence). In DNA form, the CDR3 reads TGCAGTGCCGTCGACAGGCTTCTACAAGAGACCCAGTACTTC. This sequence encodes CSAVDRLLQETQYF.

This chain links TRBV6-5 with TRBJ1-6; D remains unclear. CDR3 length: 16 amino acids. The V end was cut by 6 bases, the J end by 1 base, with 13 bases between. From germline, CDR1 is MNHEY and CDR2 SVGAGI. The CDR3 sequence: CASSSPRLSYNSPLHF. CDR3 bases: TGTGCCAGCAGCTCGCCGAGACTATCCTATAATTCACCCCTCCACTTT.

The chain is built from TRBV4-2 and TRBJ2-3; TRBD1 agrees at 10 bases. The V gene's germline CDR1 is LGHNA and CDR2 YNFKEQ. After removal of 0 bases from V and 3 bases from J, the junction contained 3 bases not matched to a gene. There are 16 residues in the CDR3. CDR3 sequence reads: CASSQDGTGDTDTQYF. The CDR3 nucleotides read TGTGCCAGCAGCCAAGACGGGACAGGGGATACAGATACGCAGTATTTT.

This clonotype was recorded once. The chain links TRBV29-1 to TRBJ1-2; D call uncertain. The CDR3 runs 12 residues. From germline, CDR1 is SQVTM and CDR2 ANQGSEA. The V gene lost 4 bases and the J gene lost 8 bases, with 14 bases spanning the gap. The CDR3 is CSVGEAGGGYTF. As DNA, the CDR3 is TGCAGCGTTGGCGAGGCAGGAGGAGGCTACACCTTC.

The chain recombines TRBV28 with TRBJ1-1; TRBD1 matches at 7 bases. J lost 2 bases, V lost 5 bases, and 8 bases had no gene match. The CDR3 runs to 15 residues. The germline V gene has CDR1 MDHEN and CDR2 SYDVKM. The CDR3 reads CASSPYGTDNTEAFF. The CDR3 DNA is TGTGCCAGCAGTCCCTACGGGACAGATAACACTGAAGCTTTCTTT.

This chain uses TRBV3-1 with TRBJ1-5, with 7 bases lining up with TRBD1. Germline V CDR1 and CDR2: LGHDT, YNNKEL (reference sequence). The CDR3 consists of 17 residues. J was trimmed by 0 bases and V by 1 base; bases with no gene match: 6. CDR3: CASSQGGRGYSNQPQHF. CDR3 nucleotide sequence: TGTGCCAGCAGCCAAGGAGGCAGGGGGTATAGCAATCAGCCCCAGCATTTT.

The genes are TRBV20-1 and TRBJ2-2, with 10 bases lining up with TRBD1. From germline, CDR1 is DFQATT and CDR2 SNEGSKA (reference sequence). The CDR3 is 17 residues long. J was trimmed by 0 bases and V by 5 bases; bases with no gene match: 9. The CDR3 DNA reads TGCAGTGCTTCCGGGACAGGGGTGGGGTCGAACACCGGGGAGCTGTTTTTT. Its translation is CSASGTGVGSNTGELFF.